This entry lists 25 T cell receptor beta chains sequenced from one sample in a study of post-analysis software for immune sequencing data. No antigen is known for these receptors. General observations from the study: Patients had higher frequencies than controls of about 5 TRBV segments, including TRBV5-6, TRBV5-1 and TRBV20-1.

Included in the TCR beta cDNA libraries were unique molecular identifiers. TCRdb passed the PCR reads through MiXCR, listing each CDR3 protein once. The repertoire holds about 260,000 distinct CDR3 sequences, 30% to 45% seen once, with 4.5% to 5.5% in the top ten. The sample taken for sequencing was blood. The receptors here all came from a girl between 10 and 17 years old with multiple sclerosis.

The rearrangement links TRBV20-1 to TRBJ2-1, with unresolved D. The CDR3 extends over 13 amino acids. Trimming left V 5 bases short and J 1 base short, with 9 bases between. Per germline, CDR1 DFQATT and CDR2 SNEGSKA (reference sequence). CDR3 nucleotide sequence: TGCAGTGCTCCAGCTTCTTCCTACAATGAGCAGTTCTTC. This codes for CSAPASSYNEQFF.

This clonotype was recorded at least ten times. The chain is built from TRBV7-2 and TRBJ2-1; perhaps D is TRBD1 or TRBD2 (6 bases each). In germline, CDR1 is SGHTA, CDR2 FQGNSA. This CDR3 is 18 amino acids long. The ends were cut back, 2 bases at V and 5 bases at J, with 22 bases in the middle. The CDR3 coding sequence is TGTGCCAGCAGCTTACGGGGGCCTAGCGCCCCCCGGGACAATGAGCAGTTCTTC. Its translation: CASSLRGPSAPRDNEQFF.

The table lists this clonotype with many counts. The chain has TRBV29-1 and TRBJ1-5; TRBD1 might be the D (6 bases). This CDR3 contains 14 residues. V was shortened by 7 bases and J by 4 bases, with 17 bases between the two germline ends. Germline CDR1 is SQVTM and CDR2 is ANQGSEA. The CDR3 DNA reads TGCAGCGCCTCCGGGGGGGGGCAAAATCAGCCCCAGCATTTT. Translation gives CSASGGGQNQPQHF.

In its sample, this clonotype was seen many times. The chain combines TRBV4-1 with TRBJ2-2; D gene uncertain. Trimming removed 1 base from V and 4 bases from J, with 13 bases in between. CDR1 MGHRA and CDR2 YSYEKL come from the germline V gene. The CDR3 covers 16 residues. The CDR3 loop is CASSQVDMGITGELFF. As DNA, the CDR3 is TGCGCCAGCAGCCAAGTTGACATGGGGATCACCGGGGAGCTGTTTTTT.

This clonotype was counted only a few times. The rearrangement joins TRBV29-1 to TRBJ1-1; D is unclear. Germline CDR1 is SQVTM and CDR2 is ANQGSEA. The CDR3 runs to 14 residues. V was clipped by 4 bases and J by 2 bases, with 14 bases between them. The CDR3 nucleotides read TGCAGCGTTGGGACCCTCTTGGTAAACACTGAAGCTTTCTTT. Encoded protein: CSVGTLLVNTEAFF.

This clonotype turned up a few times. The chain combines TRBV9 with TRBJ1-2; possibly TRBD1 for D (6 bases). Germline values: CDR1 SGDLS, CDR2 YYNGEE. There are 18 residues in the CDR3. Trimming cost V 3 bases and J 3 bases, with 24 bases left between them. This CDR3 reads CASSEGGGLTTMDYGYTF. The CDR3 region has the DNA TGTGCCAGCAGCGAGGGGGGGGGACTGACGACAATGGACTATGGCTACACCTTC.

This clonotype was seen repeatedly, ten times or more. CDR3 coding DNA: TGTGCCAGCAGTCCCACAGGGGCGGAGACTGAAGCTTTCTTT. Translated: CASSPTGAETEAFF. V and J are TRBV6-5 and TRBJ1-1; 7 bases match TRBD1. This CDR3 is built from 14 residues. Per germline, CDR1 MNHEY and CDR2 SVGAGI. The J segment lost 5 bases and the V segment lost 5 bases, leaving 8 bases of the junction unmatched.

This clonotype was recorded at least ten times. The chain uses TRBV10-3 and TRBJ2-3; TRBD1 agrees at 10 bases. V lost 10 bases, J lost 5 bases, and 6 bases stayed unmatched. CDR3 size: 13 residues. The V gene's germline CDR1 is ENHRY and CDR2 SYGVKD. As DNA, the CDR3 is TGTGCCACCGGGACAGGGGAGAAAGATACGCAGTATTTT. Its protein product is CATGTGEKDTQYF.

This clonotype was picked up many times. V is TRBV20-1 and J is TRBJ2-7, with a possible D match to TRBD1 (6 bases). This CDR3 has 11 amino acids. CDR1 is DFQATT, CDR2 SNEGSKA, per germline (reference sequence). The ends were cut back, 2 bases at V and 6 bases at J, with 8 bases in the middle. The DNA for the CDR3 is TGCAGTGCTAGAACAGGGTTCGAGCAGTACTTC. This gives the protein CSARTGFEQYF.

For this clonotype: The likely explanation is a read error, given a far larger clone one base away. V is TRBV13 and J is TRBJ2-5; D remains ambiguous. CDR1 is PRHDT and CDR2 is FYEKMQ in the germline V gene (reference sequence). The CDR3 is made up of 12 amino acids. The CDR3: CAGSLAQETQYF. The DNA of the CDR3 is TGTGCCGGCAGCTTAGCCCAAGAGACCCAGTACTTC.

The chain joins TRBV5-1 to TRBJ1-2; no reliable D call. This CDR3 has 14 amino acids. Between the trimmed V and J ends, which lost 4 bases and 6 bases, there was a span of 16 bases. CDR1 and CDR2 from the germline V gene are SGHRS and YFSETQ. CDR3 sequence: CASSTDLPMNGYTF. CDR3 coding DNA: TGCGCCAGCAGCACGGACCTTCCCATGAATGGCTACACCTTC.

This clonotype was picked up many times. The V gene is TRBV20-1, the J gene TRBJ2-1, with a weak D call TRBD1 (6 bases). Trimming left V 4 bases short and J 9 bases short, with 13 bases between. Germline V gene lookup returns CDR1 DFQATT and CDR2 SNEGSKA (reference sequence). The CDR3 totals 12 residues. The CDR3 here is CSATDSTSEQFF. In DNA, the CDR3 is TGCAGTGCTACGGACAGTACCAGTGAGCAGTTCTTC.

The V and J genes are TRBV14 and TRBJ2-4; D remains unclear. The assigned J gene may be wrong: the sequence end matches TRBJ2-7 better. The CDR3 length is 12 residues. Germline CDR1 is SGHDN and CDR2 is FVKESK. CDR3 protein: CASSQVWHEQYF. The DNA of the CDR3 is TGTGCCAGCAGCCAAGTCTGGCACGAGCAGTACTTC.

This clonotype was picked up many times. CDR3 DNA sequence: TGCAGCGTTGGGGGGGACAGGATCTATGGCTACACCTTC. Translated: CSVGGDRIYGYTF. The rearrangement joins TRBV29-1 to TRBJ1-2; 8 nucleotides match TRBD1. Losses at the gene ends were 4 bases for V and 4 bases for J; bases not matched to a gene: 5. In germline, CDR1 is SQVTM, CDR2 ANQGSEA. The CDR3 runs 13 residues. Variable domain in full (rest from reference TRBV29-1 and TRBJ1-2): SAVISQKPSRDICQRGTSLTIQCQVDSQVTMMFWYRQQPGQSLTLIATANQGSEATYESGFVIDKFPISRPNLTFSTLTVSNMSPEDSSIYLCSVGGDRIYGYTFGSGTRLTVV.

This clonotype appeared many times. This chain uses TRBV5-1 with TRBJ2-5; 9 bases map to TRBD1. This CDR3 has 15 amino acids. CDR1 and CDR2 (germline): SGHRS, YFSETQ. Germline trimming cut 0 bases from V and 4 bases from J; bases unmatched to any gene: 4. In DNA form, the CDR3 reads TGCGCCAGCAGCTTGGGGGGACAGGGCCCAGAGACCCAGTACTTC. Amino acids: CASSLGGQGPETQYF.

To note about this clonotype: A much larger clone differs by one base, so this may be a read error. The rearrangement joins TRBV21-1 to TRBJ2-4. TRBV21-1 is a documented pseudogene. CDR3 length: 12 amino acids. The CDR3 nucleotides read TGTGCCAGCAGCGGGGTCCATTACAAGCAGTACTTC. It is translated as CASSGVHYKQYF.

On this clonotype itself: Relative to the germline gene, one junction end is altered; a read error may explain this. This chain connects TRBV11-2 to TRBJ2-4, with D perhaps TRBD2 (5 bases). The CDR3 loop spans 17 amino acids. Germline values: CDR1 SGHAT, CDR2 FQNNGV. The CDR3 protein is CAGSLGGRRLAKNIQYF. CDR3 in DNA: TGTGCCGGCAGCTTAGGAGGCCGGAGACTGGCCAAAAACATTCAGTACTTC.

This clonotype was observed a handful of times. Being one base from a much bigger clone, this may be a read error. The V and J genes are TRBV6-6 and TRBJ1-2, with 10 bases identical to TRBD1. The CDR3 totals 14 residues. Germline lookup yields CDR1 MNHNY and CDR2 SVGAGI (reference sequence). V dropped 6 bases and J dropped 7; count of bases not matched to a gene: 8. The CDR3 reads CASRSGTGAFGYTF. The CDR3 bases are TGTGCCAGCAGGAGCGGGACAGGGGCCTTTGGCTACACCTTC.

Ten or more counts support this clonotype. The chain recombines TRBV12-3 or TRBV12-4 with TRBJ1-1, with D uncertain. The CDR3 extends over 15 amino acids. Trimming stripped 3 bases from V and 1 base from J, with 12 bases between. For the CDR3, the DNA is TGTGCCAGCAGTTTTTCGGACGTAAGGAACACTGAAGCTTTCTTT. Protein product: CASSFSDVRNTEAFF.

This chain uses TRBV5-1 with TRBJ2-2; D may be TRBD2 (6 bases). Germline-derived CDR1 and CDR2 are SGHRS and YFSETQ. Trimming left V 4 bases short and J 6 bases short, with 10 bases between. This CDR3 region has 13 residues. CDR3 in amino acids: CASSHGEAGELFF. CDR3 nucleotide sequence: TGCGCCAGCAGCCACGGGGAGGCCGGGGAGCTGTTTTTT.

This clonotype occurred many times. V gene TRBV20-1 combines with J gene TRBJ2-1; 8 positions match TRBD1. Trimming removed 1 base from V and 5 bases from J; junction bases left unmatched: 13. This CDR3 is 17 amino acids long. Looked up from germline, CDR1 is DFQATT and CDR2 is SNEGSKA (reference sequence). This CDR3 reads CSARVRKWTGWNNEQFF. The CDR3 bases are TGCAGTGCTAGAGTCAGAAAGTGGACAGGGTGGAACAATGAGCAGTTCTTC.

For this clonotype: A much larger clone differs from this one at a single base, so this may be a read error. The chain combines TRBV2 with TRBJ2-5; perhaps TRBD1 as D (6 bases). CDR1 SNHLY and CDR2 FYNNEI come from the germline V gene. This CDR3 contains 12 residues. The ends were cut back, 7 bases at V and 11 bases at J, with 17 bases in the middle. The CDR3: CASTGTRSTQYF. CDR3 coding DNA: TGTGCCAGCACCGGGACACGGTCGACTCAGTACTTC.

This clonotype came up a few times. This chain joins TRBV12-3 or TRBV12-4 and TRBJ1-1; possibly TRBD1 for D (6 bases). Trimming cost V 6 bases and J 10 bases, with 33 bases left between them. The CDR3 spans 18 residues. CDR3 DNA: TGTGCCAGCAGCTCCCTCTTAGGGGGTAGCGGTCAAATTAAGGGAGCTTTCTTT. Residues: CASSSLLGGSGQIKGAFF.

This clonotype was seen at least ten times. The CDR3 sequence: CASSGGQRGNAETQYF. CDR3 nucleotide sequence: TGTGCCAGCAGTGGAGGCCAGCGGGGGAATGCGGAGACCCAGTACTTC. This chain uses TRBV5-8 with TRBJ2-5; 8 bases fit TRBD2. Per the germline V gene, CDR1 is SGHTS and CDR2 is YDEGEE. This CDR3 contains 16 residues. V lost 5 bases and J lost 5; bases outside the gene matches: 14.

This clonotype was observed many times. The V gene is TRBV5-5, the J gene TRBJ2-3; tentative D call: TRBD1 (6 bases). Trimming stripped 0 bases from V and 6 bases from J, with 17 bases between. Germline lookup yields CDR1 SGHKS and CDR2 YYEKEE (reference sequence). The CDR3 is 16 amino acids. Here the CDR3 reads CASSLEAGEPPDTQYF. The DNA for the CDR3 is TGTGCCAGCAGCTTGGAGGCAGGGGAACCCCCCGATACGCAGTATTTT.